These 2 T cell receptor beta chains share one sample of origin, sequenced in a study of CD8 T cells in ankylosing spondylitis. General study findings and limits: A motif in TCR beta, a set of roughly eight highly homologous variants, appeared characteristic of ankylosing spondylitis blood.

A single record per CDR3 protein comes from TCRdb applying MiXCR to the 5' RACE reads. The table lists fewer than 400,000 distinct CDR3 sequences, approximately 20% of them singletons. Their target antigens are unknown. Sample: blood, either unsorted or a sorted T cell fraction (not recorded which). These receptors originate from a male donor with ankylosing spondylitis.

The V call is TRBV28, the J call TRBJ2-2; D gene ambiguous. The ends were cut back, 2 bases at V and 3 bases at J, with 4 bases in the middle. CDR1 and CDR2 from the germline V gene are MDHEN and SYDVKM. The CDR3 contains 13 residues. CDR3 amino acids: CASSLTYTGELFF. CDR3 coding DNA: TGTGCCAGCAGTTTAACGTACACCGGGGAGCTGTTTTTT.

This clonotype was recorded a few times. The genes are TRBV24-1 and TRBJ2-6; D is uncertain. The CDR3 has 17 amino acids. Trimming took 4 bases from V and 0 from J, leaving 12 bases between them. The germline V gene encodes CDR1 KGHDR and CDR2 SFDVKD. The chain's CDR3 is CATSDTVASSGANVLTF. The CDR3, as DNA: TGTGCCACCAGTGACACAGTGGCAAGCTCTGGGGCCAACGTCCTGACTTTC.